Sequencing of this T cell receptor (beta chain) was carried out in a study of post-analysis software for immune sequencing data. Sequencing libraries made from TCR beta cDNA carried unique molecular identifiers. TCRdb processed the PCR reads anew with MiXCR; each CDR3 protein has one entry. The data hold roughly 650,000 distinct CDR3 sequences, with around 60% observed a single time. CDR3 size: 16 residues. Germline V gene sequence: CDR1 SGHRS, CDR2 YFSETQ. V was shortened by 0 bases and J by 1 base, with 13 bases between the two germline ends. Whole-study findings and limits: About five TRBV segments were more frequent in patients than controls; TRBV5-6, TRBV5-1 and TRBV20-1 belonged to this group.

A note on this clonotype: Its antigen is unknown.

Sequenced: blood. The receptor was derived from a girl aged 2-10 years with multiple sclerosis. The V gene is TRBV5-1, the J gene TRBJ1-1; TRBD1 is a possible D gene (6 bases). In nucleotides, the CDR3 is TGCGCCAGCAGCTTGGACCCGGGACACCAGAACACTGAAGCTTTCTTT. Protein: CASSLDPGHQNTEAFF.